Listed here are 2 T cell receptor beta chains from one sample, sequenced in a study of vaccination and CD4 T cells after COVID-19. Cultured CD4+ T-cell DNA underwent Oncomine TCR Beta short-read sequencing. TCRdb re-derived calls from the PCR reads in MiXCR, one entry per CDR3 protein. The profile shows around 13,000 distinct CDR3 sequences, approximately 60% of them singletons. Their recognized antigens are unknown. Treatment defined: approximately 11-day PBMC culture with coronavirus spike peptide pools or control peptides (ViraFEST assay). Sequenced: CD4+ T cells from blood, cultured in vitro. The receptor source for this set is a human donor who had recovered from COVID-19.

The V gene is TRBV7-6, the J gene TRBJ2-1; 7 nucleotides align to TRBD2. The V gene's germline CDR1 is SGHVS and CDR2 FNYEAQ. This CDR3 spans 15 amino acids. Trimming removed 8 bases from V and 4 bases from J; junction bases left unmatched: 11. This CDR3 reads CASELGASGYNEQFF. CDR3 DNA sequence: TGTGCCAGCGAGCTCGGGGCTAGCGGATACAATGAGCAGTTCTTC.

Only a few counts were recorded for this clonotype. The V gene is TRBV2, the J gene TRBJ2-1, with D maybe TRBD1 (5 bases). Per germline, CDR1 SNHLY and CDR2 FYNNEI. This CDR3 has 13 residues. The V gene lost 4 bases and the J gene lost 7 bases, with 11 bases spanning the gap. CDR3 loop: CASSGGRLNEQFF. CDR3 nucleotide sequence: TGTGCCAGCAGTGGGGGCCGTTTAAATGAGCAGTTCTTC. The variable domain in full, completed from reference TRBV2 and TRBJ2-1, reads EPEVTQTPSHQVTQMGQEVILRCVPISNHLYFYWYRQILGQKVEFLVSFYNNEISEKSEIFDDQFSVERPDGSNFTLKIRSTKLEDSAMYFCASSGGRLNEQFFGPGTRLTVL.